The following is a T cell receptor beta chain sequence with its context. Method: immunoSEQ multiplex PCR; TCRdb's copy keeps in-frame clones and lacks some. The table includes about 140,000 clones, 85% detected once. The sample belongs to a study of blood T cell repertoires in COVID-19. Study-wide context: Researchers got acute and convalescent COVID-19 samples from the United States, Italy and Spain. T cells, B-cell-depleted T cells, or PBMCs provided the cDNA or gDNA that served as material.

Germline assignment: CDR1 LGHDT and CDR2 YNNKEL (reference sequence). The V and J ends lost 0 bases and 0 bases, in that order; junction bases with no gene match: 6. This CDR3 is built from 17 residues. The chain links TRBV3-1 (or the pseudogene TRBV3-2) to TRBJ2-3, with 7 bases fitting TRBD2. Sequences were obtained from peripheral blood. The source is a man aged 50-59 years with acute or convalescent COVID-19. CDR3 residues: CASSQDYLAASTDTQYF. The CDR3 DNA reads as TGTGCCAGCAGCCAAGATTACCTAGCGGCTAGCACAGATACGCAGTATTTT.